This TCR beta chain was profiled in a study of a mutant IDH1 vaccine in newly diagnosed glioma. Study background: There were approximately 60% males and around 40% females among treated patients, whose mean age was approximately 44 years. Study-level results: Pseudoprogression looked unconnected to shifts in top peripheral T cell clonotypes.

This CDR3 is 14 amino acids long. Germline values: CDR1 SGHRS, CDR2 YFSETQ. V was clipped by 6 bases and J by 7 bases, with 16 bases between them. In its sample, this clone was seen once. Its antigen is not identified. Clones were sequenced by immunoSEQ multiplex PCR, and TCRdb holds only the in-frame ones, with some missing. The repertoire holds 50,000 to 70,000 clones, with around four fifths as singletons. The time point was: week 47, end of study. Topical imiquimod accompanied each vaccine dose, which consisted of 300 ug of mutant IDH1 20-mer peptide. The sequence came from a woman in her forties or fifties with glioma. Sequenced material: PBMCs, taken from a glioma patient whose treatment included an IDH1 peptide vaccine. V usage is TRBV5-1 and J usage is TRBJ1-4, with D maybe TRBD1 (5 bases). The DNA of the CDR3 is TGCGCCAGCAACCAAGGAAGGGGTGTTGAAAAACTGTTTTTT. It codes for CASNQGRGVEKLFF.